The clone carrying this T cell receptor beta chain was counted many times. Researchers took RNA transcripts and amplified the TCR beta CDR3 regions from them. HTBI primers were used for first-round RT-PCR of the TCR CDR3. Using its own MiXCR run on the multiplex PCR reads, TCRdb lists one record per CDR3 protein. The sample has some 620,000 distinct CDR3 sequences, under 20% seen once. This specimen comes from a study of T cells in Graves' hyperthyroidism and ophthalmopathy. Cells are PBMCs isolated from more than 8.5 ml of fresh blood. Per germline, CDR1 MDHEN and CDR2 SYDVKM. V shed 5 bases and J shed 4 bases, with 9 bases lying between them. The CDR3 sequence is 13 residues long.

The chain links TRBV28 to TRBJ2-1; the D is unclear. The origin of this receptor is a woman aged 30 to 39 with Graves' hyperthyroidism. Sequenced input: blood. The CDR3 loop reads CASSPPRYNEQFF. The CDR3 bases are TGTGCCAGCAGTCCACCCCGGTACAATGAGCAGTTCTTC.